These T cell receptor beta chains were read from a single sample in a study of breast tumors, draining lymph nodes, adjacent tissues. MiXCR, applied by TCRdb to the multiplex PCR reads, yields one record per CDR3 protein. The sample contains around 13,000 distinct CDR3 sequences, about 70% of which appear only once. The sequencing sample was made of tumor-adjacent breast tissue. The receptors here all came from a female donor with breast cancer. Some clones in this sample may be carry-over from other donors' samples. Each CDR3 is given without its conserved first and last residue. Fields, in order: V gene, clone size, J gene, D gene, CDR3 protein. D genes are given only for firm matches. Size is omitted from some rows. Given values are once, few, many or a class for expanded clones.

TRBV29-1	.	TRBJ1-4	.	SVAMGREKLF
TRBV20-1	.	TRBJ1-5	.	SATLGNQPQH
TRBV7-2	.	TRBJ2-2	.	ASSPPTAGTGELF
TRBV28	many	TRBJ2-7	.	ASSLSGVEQY
TRBV9	.	TRBJ1-4	.	ASSVGGLNEKLF
TRBV5-6	once	TRBJ2-7	TRBD1	ASSLRRTGTGGYEQY
TRBV7-2	.	TRBJ1-4	.	ASSLEVEGRQF
TRBV12-5	once	TRBJ2-5	.	ASSRGGGQETQY
TRBV19	.	TRBJ2-3	TRBD2	ASSKWEGTSGNTDTQY
TRBV28	.	TRBJ1-5	.	ASGTLYSNQPQH
TRBV6-6	.	TRBJ2-5	.	ASSLLSNRETQY
TRBV12-5	once	TRBJ2-3	TRBD2	ASGLPAGTQY
TRBV30	.	TRBJ2-1	.	AWGGTARYNEQF
TRBV20-1	.	TRBJ1-4	TRBD1	SARDLAGGNDNEKLF
TRBV7-9	few	TRBJ2-7	TRBD1	ASNSLDRGNEQY
TRBV6-8	.	TRBJ2-1	TRBD2	ASSYGLAGSNEQF